This TCR beta chain was identified in a study of response to subunit inactivated influenza vaccine. With respect to this clonotype: A much larger clone is a single base away; this may be a read error.

TCRdb re-analysed the RT-PCR reads in MiXCR, keeping a single row per CDR3 protein. The data show about 540,000 distinct CDR3 sequences, under 25% seen once. Germline CDR1 and CDR2: ENHRY and SYGVKD. The junction had 10 bases not matched to a gene; V was cut back by 0 bases and J by 9 bases. CDR3 length: 16 residues. Separately, the same data were catalogued under a study of T cells expressing NK-cell markers. This second report adds: What made the TCR beta cDNA was 5'RACE template switching with UMIs.

The origin of this receptor is a man aged 45-65 years who received an inactivated influenza vaccine. The V call is TRBV10-3, the J call TRBJ2-2; the match to TRBD2 covers 7 bases. Sequences were derived from CD4+ T cells sorted from PBMCs, sampled about 13 days after vaccination. The CDR3 DNA reads TGTGCCATCAGTGAGTCGGGAGGGAGCTCCGCCCGGGAGCTGTTTTTT. Translated: CAISESGGSSARELFF.